Below are 10 T cell receptor beta chains sequenced from a single sample in a study of human T cells and chemical hapten exposure. Noted time point: pre-sensitization, week 0. Treatment noted: therapeutic diphenylcyclopropenone sensitization with weekly scalp DPC. One entry per CDR3 protein, called by TCRdb with MiXCR from the RACE reads. The table shows tens of thousands of distinct CDR3 sequences, with 12% to 15% occurring only once. This specimen was whole blood, taken in connection with sensitization to the hapten diphenylcyclopropenone (DPC). The receptors shown here come from a woman aged 45-65 years with alopecia areata. Some clones in this sample may be carry-over from other donors' samples.

The genes are TRBV7-2 and TRBJ2-5, with D perhaps TRBD1 (6 bases). V dropped 4 bases and J dropped 2 bases, with 14 bases sitting between them. The germline V gene has CDR1 SGHTA and CDR2 FQGNSA. The CDR3 length is 15 residues. Here the CDR3 DNA reads TGTGCCAGCAGCTCGATCACAGGGCAGCAAGAGACCCAGTACTTC. Its protein product is CASSSITGQQETQYF.

The V and J genes are TRBV4-3 and TRBJ2-5; the match to TRBD2 covers 12 bases. V lost 1 base, J lost 5 bases, and 5 bases stayed unmatched. CDR3 length: 16 amino acids. Germline CDR1 LGHNA, CDR2 YSLEER. This chain's CDR3 is CASSQGRLAGVETQYF. CDR3 nucleotide sequence: TGCGCCAGCAGCCAAGGAAGACTAGCGGGAGTTGAGACCCAGTACTTC.

This clonotype occurred a few times. The J gene is TRBJ2-1, the V gene TRBV7-6; 10 positions match TRBD2. The CDR3 contains 17 residues. J was trimmed by 1 base and V by 5 bases; bases with no gene match: 8. Germline V gene sequence: CDR1 SGHVS, CDR2 FNYEAQ. The CDR3 sequence: CASSHVLSGRSYNEQFF. The CDR3 DNA follows: TGTGCCAGCAGCCACGTGCTTAGCGGGAGGTCCTACAATGAGCAGTTCTTC. Filled out from reference TRBV7-6 and TRBJ2-1, the complete variable domain reads GAGVSQSPRYKVTKRGQDVALRCDPISGHVSLYWYRQALGQGPEFLTYFNYEAQQDKSGLPNDRFSAERPEGSISTLTIQRTEQRDSAMYRCASSHVLSGRSYNEQFFGPGTRLTVL.

The rearrangement links TRBV4-1 to TRBJ2-7; 9 nucleotides match TRBD1. Germline trimming cut 2 bases from V and 4 bases from J; bases unmatched to any gene: 6. CDR1 and CDR2 (germline): MGHRA, YSYEKL. This CDR3 contains 15 residues. CDR3 region: CASSQYTGTGYEQYF. The CDR3 DNA reads as TGCGCCAGCAGCCAATACACCGGGACAGGGTACGAGCAGTACTTC.

This clonotype has just a few counts. CDR3 residues: CASSLARGGESNYGYTF. CDR3 DNA sequence: TGTGCCAGCAGCTTAGCCAGGGGAGGGGAATCTAACTATGGCTACACCTTC. The chain joins TRBV7-2 to TRBJ1-2; a possible D gene is TRBD1 (6 bases). V was cut by 0 bases and J by 0 bases, with 14 bases left in between. Germline loops: CDR1 SGHTA, CDR2 FQGNSA. This CDR3 region has 17 residues.

This clonotype was found a few times. The chain carries TRBV29-1 and TRBJ2-2; 11 positions agree with TRBD2. The V and J ends lost 6 bases and 2 bases, in that order; junction bases with no gene match: 2. Germline V gene lookup returns CDR1 SQVTM and CDR2 ANQGSEA. The CDR3 extends over 14 amino acids. This CDR3 reads CSVRLAGNTGELFF. CDR3 in DNA: TGCAGCGTAAGACTAGCGGGAAACACCGGGGAGCTGTTTTTT.

This clonotype was seen only a few times. The chain is built from TRBV18 and TRBJ1-1; D is ambiguous. The length of the CDR3 is 15 residues. Germline loops: CDR1 KGHSH, CDR2 LQKENI. V was cut by 3 bases and J by 1 base, with 12 bases left in between. The CDR3 loop is CASSPASIPNTEAFF. CDR3 nucleotides: TGTGCCAGCTCACCGGCTTCCATCCCGAACACTGAAGCTTTCTTT.

The rearrangement joins TRBV6-5 to TRBJ1-1; TRBD1 might be the D (6 bases). The CDR3 runs to 13 residues. V lost 6 bases, J lost 1 base, and 9 bases lay in between. The germline CDR1 and CDR2 sequences are MNHEY and SVGAGI. CDR3 region: CASRGQSNTEAFF. The CDR3 DNA reads TGTGCCAGCAGGGGACAATCGAACACTGAAGCTTTCTTT.

The chain couples TRBV14 to TRBJ1-2; D gene unclear. Germline values: CDR1 SGHDN, CDR2 FVKESK. The CDR3 runs 13 residues. With 5 bases removed from V and 2 bases from J, the gap between germline ends came to 9 bases. CDR3: CASSSSPNYGYTF. The CDR3 DNA sequence: TGTGCCAGCAGCTCCTCACCCAACTATGGCTACACCTTC.

V usage is TRBV6-1 and J usage is TRBJ1-1; a possible D gene is TRBD1 (6 bases). V shed 5 bases and J shed 0 bases, with 13 bases lying between them. CDR3 size: 15 residues. CDR1 MNHNS and CDR2 SASEGT come from the germline V gene. The CDR3, as DNA: TGTGCCAGCAGTTTGGGGGGCCGCATGAACACTGAAGCTTTCTTT. This sequence encodes CASSLGGRMNTEAFF.